The clone carrying this T cell receptor beta chain showed up just a few times. Its specificity is unknown. Being one base from a much bigger clone, this may be a read error. This record belongs to a study of Graves' ophthalmopathy and Graves' hyperthyroidism. As the template, RNA transcripts were used to amplify TCR beta CDR3 regions. Second-round multiplex PCR followed a first-round RT-PCR using HTBI primers. TCRdb passed the multiplex PCR reads through MiXCR, listing each CDR3 protein once. Of hundreds of thousands of distinct CDR3 sequences detected, approximately 21% appear once; the ten largest clones hold approximately 3%. Regarding the study as a whole: In blood, most expanded thyroid clonotypes above 0.001 frequency were also detected.

The CDR3 has 15 residues. Germline assignment: CDR1 SNHLY and CDR2 FYNNEI. This clonotype was sampled from a young woman with stable Graves' hyperthyroidism. The sequencing sample was made of peripheral blood. This chain links TRBV2 with TRBJ2-5, with TRBD1 identical over 10 bases. In DNA form, the CDR3 reads TGTGCCAGCAGTAACCGGGACAGGGGCCAAGAGGCCCAGTACTTC. Protein sequence: CASSNRDRGQEAQYF.